This record looks at one T cell receptor beta chain sequence and its context. The data were obtained in a study of response to subunit inactivated influenza vaccine. TCRdb passed the RT-PCR reads through MiXCR, listing each CDR3 protein once. The sample records hundreds of thousands of distinct CDR3 sequences, 10% to 12% being singletons. This CDR3 has 16 residues. Between the trimmed V and J ends, which lost 4 bases and 0 bases, there was a span of 14 bases. Germline V lookup: CDR1 SGHRS, CDR2 YFSETQ. The sample also formed part of further work on T cells expressing NK-cell markers. That work contributes: Generation of TCR beta cDNA was performed by 5'RACE template switching incorporating UMIs. Seven of the eight sequenced donors were HCMV-seropositive; one was seronegative. The authors restricted sorting to alpha-beta TCR T cells with an anti-gamma-delta TCR antibody in several experiments. It is unclear if expanded NKG2C-expressing clones target HCMV antigens.

This chain joins TRBV5-1 and TRBJ2-1, with D possibly being TRBD2 (5 bases). This clonotype was sampled from a man between 45 and 60 years old who received an inactivated influenza vaccine. Sequencing used PBMCs from blood, obtained on the day of vaccination. Here the CDR3 DNA reads TGCGCCAGCAGCGGATGGACTGGGAGCTCCTACAATGAGCAGTTCTTC. Translating it yields CASSGWTGSSYNEQFF.